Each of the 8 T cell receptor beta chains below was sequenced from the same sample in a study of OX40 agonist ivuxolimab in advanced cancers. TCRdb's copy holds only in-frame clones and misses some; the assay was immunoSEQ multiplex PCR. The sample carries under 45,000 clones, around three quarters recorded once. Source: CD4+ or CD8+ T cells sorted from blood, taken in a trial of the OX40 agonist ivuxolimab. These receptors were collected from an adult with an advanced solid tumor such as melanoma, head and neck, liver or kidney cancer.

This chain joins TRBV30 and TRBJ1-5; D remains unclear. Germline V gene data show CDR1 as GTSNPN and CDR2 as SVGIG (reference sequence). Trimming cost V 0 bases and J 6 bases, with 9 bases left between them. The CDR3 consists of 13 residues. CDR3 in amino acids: CAWSVLQGQPQHF. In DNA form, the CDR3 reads TGTGCCTGGAGTGTACTCCAAGGTCAGCCCCAGCATTTT.

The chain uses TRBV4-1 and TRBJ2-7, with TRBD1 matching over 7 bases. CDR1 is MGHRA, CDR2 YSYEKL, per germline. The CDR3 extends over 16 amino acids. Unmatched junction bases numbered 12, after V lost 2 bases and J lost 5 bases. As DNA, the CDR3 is TGCGCCAGCAGCCAAAATTCGGGACAGTTGGAGGACGAGCAGTACTTC. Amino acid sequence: CASSQNSGQLEDEQYF.

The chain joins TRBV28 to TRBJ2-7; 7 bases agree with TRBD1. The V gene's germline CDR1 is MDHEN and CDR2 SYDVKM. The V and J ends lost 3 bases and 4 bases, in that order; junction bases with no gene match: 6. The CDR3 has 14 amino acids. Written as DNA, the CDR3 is TGTGCCAGCAGTTTTGGGGACAGTCGGTACGAGCAGTACTTC. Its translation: CASSFGDSRYEQYF.

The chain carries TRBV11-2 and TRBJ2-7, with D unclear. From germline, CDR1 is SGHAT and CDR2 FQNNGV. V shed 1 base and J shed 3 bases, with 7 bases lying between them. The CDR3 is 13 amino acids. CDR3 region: CASSLGQNYEQYF. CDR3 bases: TGTGCCAGCAGCTTAGGGCAGAACTACGAGCAGTACTTC.

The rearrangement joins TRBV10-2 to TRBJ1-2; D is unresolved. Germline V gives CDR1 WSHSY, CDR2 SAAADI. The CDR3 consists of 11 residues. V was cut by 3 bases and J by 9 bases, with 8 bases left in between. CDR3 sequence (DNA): TGCGCCAGCAGTGACACCCTCAGCTACACCTTC. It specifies CASSDTLSYTF.

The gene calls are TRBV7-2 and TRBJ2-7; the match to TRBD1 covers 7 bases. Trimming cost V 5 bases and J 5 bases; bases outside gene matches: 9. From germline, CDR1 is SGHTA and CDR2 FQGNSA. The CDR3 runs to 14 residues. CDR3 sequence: CASSPGGQIHEQYF. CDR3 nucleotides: TGTGCCAGCAGCCCAGGGGGACAGATTCACGAGCAGTACTTC.

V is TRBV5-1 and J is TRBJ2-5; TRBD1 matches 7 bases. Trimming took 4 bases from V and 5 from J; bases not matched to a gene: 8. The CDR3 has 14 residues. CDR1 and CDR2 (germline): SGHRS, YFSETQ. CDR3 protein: CASSKYRGEETQYF. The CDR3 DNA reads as TGCGCCAGCAGCAAATACAGGGGCGAGGAGACCCAGTACTTC.

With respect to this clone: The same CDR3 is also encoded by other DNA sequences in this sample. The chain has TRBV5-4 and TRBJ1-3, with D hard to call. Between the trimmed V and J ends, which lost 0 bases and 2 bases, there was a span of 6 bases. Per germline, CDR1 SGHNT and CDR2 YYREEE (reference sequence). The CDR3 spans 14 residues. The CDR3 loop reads CASSLGGTGNTIYF. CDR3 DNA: TGTGCCAGCAGCTTGGGGGGAACTGGAAACACCATATATTTT.